A single sample is the source of the 17 T cell receptor beta chains below, sequenced in a study of blood T cell repertoires in COVID-19. Clones were read by immunoSEQ multiplex PCR, and TCRdb kept only the in-frame ones, dropping some. This table holds about 310,000 clones, approximately 87% found once. The specimen was peripheral blood. These receptors were collected from a woman aged 30 to 39 with COVID-19, enrolled during active disease.

The chain employs TRBV27 and TRBJ2-2; 8 bases align to TRBD1. Trimming took 8 bases from V and 2 from J; bases not matched to a gene: 13. The germline CDR1 and CDR2 sequences are MNHEY and SMNVEV (reference sequence). The CDR3 totals 17 residues. The DNA of the CDR3 is TGTGCCAGCGCCGACACGGTGGGGACAGGTAACACCGGGGAGCTGTTTTTT. Amino acid sequence: CASADTVGTGNTGELFF.

The J gene is TRBJ1-2, the V gene TRBV19; 7 bases fit TRBD1. Trimming at V came to 0 bases and at J to 6 bases, leaving 10 bases not matched to a gene. Germline lookup yields CDR1 LNHDA and CDR2 SQIVND (reference sequence). This CDR3 is built from 16 residues. In nucleotides, the CDR3 is TGTGCCAGTAGTATAGACGTCCCGGGACAGTCAAATGGCTACACCTTC. This sequence encodes CASSIDVPGQSNGYTF.

The chain combines TRBV2 with TRBJ2-5, with 8 bases identical to TRBD2. This CDR3 contains 14 residues. The germline V gene has CDR1 SNHLY and CDR2 FYNNEI. Trimming cost V 3 bases and J 5 bases; bases outside gene matches: 5. CDR3 in DNA: TGTGCCAGCAGTGACAGCGGGAGCGGCGAGACCCAGTACTTC. This gives the protein CASSDSGSGETQYF.

This CDR3 is CASSLITNTDTQYF. Written as DNA, the CDR3 is TGTGCCAGCAGCTTGATCACAAACACAGATACGCAGTATTTT. This chain links TRBV5-6 with TRBJ2-3; D not resolved. The germline gives CDR1 SGHDT, CDR2 YYEEEE. V dropped 1 base and J dropped 2 bases, with 8 bases sitting between them. The CDR3 is 14 residues long.

The J gene is TRBJ2-1, the V gene TRBV2; 7 bases align to TRBD2. The trim removed 8 bases at V and 10 bases at J, leaving 17 bases unmatched. This CDR3 spans 15 amino acids. Germline CDR1 SNHLY, CDR2 FYNNEI. The CDR3 DNA reads as TGTGCCAGCTCCCCCCGGACTAGTCGGACCCAAGAGCAGTTCTTC. Residues: CASSPRTSRTQEQFF.

This clone was seen once. The chain combines TRBV5-6 with TRBJ2-7; 8 nucleotides line up with TRBD2. CDR3 size: 15 residues. Germline CDR1 is SGHDT and CDR2 is YYEEEE. V trimming: 6 bases; J trimming: 1 base; junction bases outside the gene matches: 9. The CDR3 DNA reads as TGTGCCAGCACCCGGAGGCTAGCGGGTTCCTACGAGCAGTACTTC. It is translated as CASTRRLAGSYEQYF.

This chain connects TRBV27 to TRBJ1-2; no clear D gene. Germline CDR1 MNHEY, CDR2 SMNVEV (reference sequence). With 0 bases removed from V and 4 bases from J, the gap between germline ends came to 9 bases. The CDR3 spans 14 residues. This CDR3 reads CASSLSSRVYGYTF. The CDR3 nucleotides read TGTGCCAGCAGTTTATCGTCGAGGGTCTATGGCTACACCTTC.

This clone came up once. The CDR3 coding sequence is TGTGCCAGCAGGGCAGGGGGCTCCGGGGAGCTGTTTTTT. The encoded protein is CASRAGGSGELFF. The chain uses TRBV6-5 and TRBJ2-2; TRBD1 matches at 8 bases. V was pared by 6 bases and J by 6 bases, with 3 bases of the junction left unmatched. CDR3 length: 13 residues. Germline CDR1 reads MNHEY; CDR2 reads SVGAGI.

The chain combines TRBV5-1 with TRBJ1-2; no reliable D call. CDR1 and CDR2 (germline): SGHRS, YFSETQ. The ends were cut back, 6 bases at V and 3 bases at J, with 15 bases in the middle. The CDR3 is 14 amino acids. The CDR3 reads CASKYDGDHYGYTF. CDR3 in DNA: TGCGCCAGCAAATACGACGGGGATCACTATGGCTACACCTTC.

This clone was picked up a small number of times. The DNA of the CDR3 is TGTGCCAGCAGCTTATTTAGCGGGACAGCCTACGAGCAGTACTTC. This codes for CASSLFSGTAYEQYF. This chain uses TRBV11-3 with TRBJ2-7; D is perhaps TRBD2 (8 bases). With 2 bases removed from V and 2 bases from J, the gap between germline ends came to 13 bases. Germline CDR1 reads SGHNT; CDR2 reads YENEEA. The CDR3 runs to 15 residues.

This sequence joins TRBV6-5 and TRBJ1-3, with 8 bases identical to TRBD1. This CDR3 contains 15 residues. Trimming took 7 bases from V and 4 from J; bases not matched to a gene: 9. The germline CDR1 and CDR2 sequences are MNHEY and SVGAGI. The CDR3 protein is CASKTDRAVGNTIYF. Here the CDR3 DNA reads TGTGCCAGCAAGACGGACAGGGCGGTCGGAAACACCATATATTTT.

The chain recombines TRBV19 with TRBJ1-2; 9 nucleotides align to TRBD1. Germline V gene lookup returns CDR1 LNHDA and CDR2 SQIVND (reference sequence). The CDR3 loop spans 13 amino acids. V was pared by 5 bases and J by 7 bases, with 5 bases of the junction left unmatched. CDR3 amino acids: CASSVTGGSGYTF. The CDR3 DNA is TGTGCCAGTAGTGTAACAGGGGGCTCTGGCTACACCTTC.

The rearrangement uses TRBV7-8 and TRBJ1-5; 7 bases fit TRBD1. V lost 5 bases, J lost 6 bases, and 10 bases stayed unmatched. The CDR3 loop spans 15 amino acids. The V gene's germline CDR1 is SGHVS and CDR2 FQNEAQ. DNA of the CDR3: TGTGCCAGCAGCCAAGGGGGCCCTGAGGTTCAGCCCCAGCATTTT. This gives the protein CASSQGGPEVQPQHF.

The rearrangement links TRBV29-1 to TRBJ1-2; TRBD1 is a possible D gene (5 bases). V lost 4 bases and J lost 4, with 13 bases in between. Germline CDR1 is SQVTM and CDR2 is ANQGSEA. The CDR3 totals 13 residues. As DNA, the CDR3 is TGCAGCGTTGGGGGCAGGGATCTCTATGGCTACACCTTC. Its translation is CSVGGRDLYGYTF.

The count of this clone is one. This chain connects TRBV7-2 to TRBJ1-2; 10 bases align to TRBD1. With 3 bases clipped from V and 8 bases from J, the junction kept 6 bases outside the gene matches. This CDR3 has 14 residues. Germline CDR1 and CDR2: SGHTA and FQGNSA. CDR3 sequence (DNA): TGTGCCAGCAGCTTGGTGGGACAGGGGAGCGGCTACACCTTC. It specifies CASSLVGQGSGYTF.

J is TRBJ1-2 and V is TRBV27, with 8 bases fitting TRBD1. The CDR3 is made up of 14 amino acids. The V segment lost 3 bases and the J segment 7 bases; nucleotides outside the gene matches: 7. Germline CDR1 MNHEY, CDR2 SMNVEV (reference sequence). In DNA form, the CDR3 reads TGTGCCAGCAGTTTTGGGCAGGGGGCAGGTGGCTACACCTTC. Amino acids: CASSFGQGAGGYTF.

The V call is TRBV7-2, the J call TRBJ2-2; D gene ambiguous. V was cut by 3 bases and J by 2 bases, with 4 bases left in between. The CDR3 is 13 amino acids. From germline, CDR1 is SGHTA and CDR2 FQGNSA. DNA of the CDR3: TGTGCCAGCAGCTTGACTAACACCGGGGAGCTGTTTTTT. It yields the protein CASSLTNTGELFF.